The 12 T cell receptor beta chains presented below share a single source sample, sequenced in a study of T-cell memory formation after mild COVID-19. TCRdb ran MiXCR on the 5' RACE reads and lists one entry per CDR3 protein. This sample carries approximately 240,000 distinct CDR3 sequences, 16% of them seen once, and the ten largest clones take 3% to 4.5%. Sequencing was performed on PBMCs or a T cell subset sorted from them (not recorded which). These receptors came from a man in his late teens or twenties who had mild COVID-19 (a few samples of this study predate the infection). Cell type and time point are not known.

This clonotype was seen at least ten times. The V call is TRBV29-1, the J call TRBJ2-7; D is ambiguous. This CDR3 contains 13 residues. V lost 6 bases, J lost 6 bases, and 18 bases lay in between. Germline loops: CDR1 SQVTM, CDR2 ANQGSEA. The CDR3 spells CSVGYLTPGEQYF. In DNA, the CDR3 is TGCAGCGTGGGGTATTTGACTCCGGGCGAGCAGTACTTC.

This clonotype was seen at least ten times. V usage is TRBV7-9 and J usage is TRBJ1-1; the D is unclear. V was trimmed by 2 bases and J by 5 bases, leaving 6 bases between them. This CDR3 has 12 residues. Germline assignment: CDR1 SEHNR and CDR2 FQNEAQ (reference sequence). CDR3 DNA sequence: TGTGCCAGCAGCTTATCGTTTACTGAAGCTTTCTTT. Encoded protein: CASSLSFTEAFF.

This clonotype occurred a few times. V and J are TRBV10-3 and TRBJ2-7; 11 bases are shared with TRBD1. The CDR3 consists of 15 residues. After removal of 5 bases from V and 0 bases from J, the junction contained 3 bases not matched to a gene. Germline V gene lookup returns CDR1 ENHRY and CDR2 SYGVKD. The CDR3 region is CAISPGQGGSYEQYF. For the CDR3, the DNA is TGTGCCATCAGTCCGGGACAGGGGGGCTCCTACGAGCAGTACTTC.

V and J are TRBV12-5 and TRBJ1-1; tentative D call: TRBD1 (5 bases). The ends were cut back, 6 bases at V and 3 bases at J, with 17 bases in the middle. The CDR3 consists of 15 residues. Germline assignment: CDR1 LGHNT and CDR2 FRNRAP. The CDR3 DNA sequence: TGTGCTAGTGGCCCCTCAGGGAGAGGCTACACTGAAGCTTTCTTT. Its translation: CASGPSGRGYTEAFF.

The chain is built from TRBV7-2 and TRBJ2-5; tentatively, D is TRBD2 (5 bases). V gave up 5 bases and J gave up 2 bases, with 15 bases separating them. The V gene's germline CDR1 is SGHTA and CDR2 FQGNSA. The CDR3 length is 15 residues. The CDR3 spells CASSKGLRGQETQYF. CDR3 nucleotides: TGTGCCAGCAGCAAGGGCCTCCGAGGGCAAGAGACCCAGTACTTC.

This clonotype was recorded at least ten times. The V gene is TRBV7-2, the J gene TRBJ2-7; D ambiguous. This CDR3 is built from 13 residues. Per the germline V gene, CDR1 is SGHTA and CDR2 is FQGNSA. The V end lost 3 bases, the J end lost 2 bases, and 8 bases lay between the germline ends. The CDR3 DNA reads TGTGCCAGCAGCTTGCAGAGCACCTACGAGCAGTACGTC. Its protein product is CASSLQSTYEQYV.

This clonotype was observed a few times. The V and J genes are TRBV11-3 and TRBJ2-1, with D hard to call. The CDR3 is made up of 14 amino acids. V lost 2 bases and J lost 8, with 13 bases in between. Germline lookup yields CDR1 SGHNT and CDR2 YENEEA. CDR3 protein: CASSLMGPSDEQFF. The CDR3 bases are TGTGCCAGCAGCTTAATGGGCCCAAGCGATGAGCAGTTCTTC.

V gene TRBV6-2 or TRBV6-3 combines with J gene TRBJ1-6; D is unclear. The V gene's germline CDR1 is MNHEY and CDR2 SVGEGT. Deletions cut 2 bases from V and 7 bases from J, with 15 bases between. The CDR3 is made up of 16 amino acids. CDR3 DNA: TGTGCCAGCAGTTACCCGGACGCGGGGATGAATTCACCCCTCCACTTT. It is translated as CASSYPDAGMNSPLHF.

This clonotype was picked up a small number of times. The V gene is TRBV10-3, the J gene TRBJ1-4; D is unresolved. The CDR3 spans 14 residues. CDR1 is ENHRY and CDR2 is SYGVKD in the germline V gene. Trimming took off 0 bases at V and 7 bases at J, with 9 bases between the two ends. The CDR3 reads CAISESREGEKLFF. CDR3 nucleotides: TGTGCCATCAGTGAGTCTCGTGAGGGTGAAAAACTGTTTTTT.

The J gene is TRBJ2-2, the V gene TRBV5-1; the match to TRBD1 covers 8 bases. Germline CDR1 and CDR2: SGHRS and YFSETQ. J was trimmed by 1 base and V by 8 bases; bases with no gene match: 10. The CDR3 consists of 16 residues. CDR3 amino acids: CASIQDRVENTGELFF. The CDR3 DNA follows: TGCGCCAGTATTCAGGACAGGGTGGAGAACACCGGGGAGCTGTTTTTT.

The chain joins TRBV25-1 to TRBJ1-6, with D perhaps matching TRBD1 (5 bases). Trimming shortened V by 2 bases and J by 8 bases, and 13 bases separated the two germline ends. Germline lookup yields CDR1 MGHDK and CDR2 SYGVNS. This CDR3 has 15 residues. The CDR3 DNA is TGTGCCAGCAGTGAAGGGACCAGAGGCTATTCACCCCTCCACTTT. This codes for CASSEGTRGYSPLHF. Variable domain in full (rest from reference TRBV25-1 and TRBJ1-6): EADIYQTPRYLVIGTGKKITLECSQTMGHDKMYWYQQDPGMELHLIHYSYGVNSTEKGDLSSESTVSRIRTEHFPLTLESARPSHTSQYLCASSEGTRGYSPLHFGNGTRLTVT.

The gene calls are TRBV12-3 or TRBV12-4 and TRBJ1-6; TRBD1 is a possible D gene (5 bases). The ends were cut back, 6 bases at V and 7 bases at J, with 19 bases in the middle. CDR3 size: 16 residues. CDR3 region: CASSPFPRTMNSPLHF. In DNA form, the CDR3 reads TGTGCCAGCAGCCCTTTTCCTCGGACAATGAATTCACCCCTCCACTTT.